This TCR beta chain comes out of a study of blood T cells in healthy people across ages. Study as a whole: T cells yielded about one barcoded beta molecule per two cells through template switching. Study-wide findings and caveats: Calculation of diversity from one million T cells yielded estimates considered to be underestimates. Naive and antigen-experienced cells could not be conclusively compared, given unsorted PBMCs.

This clonotype was found a few times. Its target is not known. V shed 2 bases and J shed 0 bases, with 12 bases lying between them. This CDR3 spans 16 amino acids. In germline, CDR1 is KGHDR, CDR2 SFDVKD. Sample-barcoded 5' priming and a J-beta primer mix drove a second PCR of roughly 7 to 11 cycles. TCRdb re-called the 5' RACE reads through MiXCR, storing one row per CDR3 protein. The sample yields roughly 800,000 distinct CDR3 sequences, more than 45% seen once. Peripheral blood samples of 9 to 10 milliliters were drawn from each donor. The J gene is TRBJ1-1, the V gene TRBV24-1; D remains ambiguous. The sequencing sample was made of blood. This receptor was identified in a young man in good health. CDR3 bases: TGTGCCACCAGTGATTCGATGGAGCAGATGAACACTGAAGCTTTCTTT. Amino acid sequence: CATSDSMEQMNTEAFF.